This TCR beta chain appears in the sequencing data of a study of shared clonotypes between healthy human individuals (dated by TCRdb to 2018 to 2020). Turning to the overall study: The cohort comprised a couple of women and a few men aged 18 to 49 years. For each donor, CD4 naive and CD4 memory were each given three plates, CD8 naive was given two plates, and CD8 memory was given one plate. To estimate repertoire size and how much clonotypes are shared between individuals, the study performed deep sequencing of blood TCR repertoires from a few healthy adults. To increase sequencing depth and limit assay-specific biases, different laboratories used diverse techniques to prepare libraries and sequence TCR repertoires. Leukapheresis yielded between about 0.9 and 8.9 billion PBMCs per donor.

Using the deep immunoSEQ assay, multiplex PCR amplified TCR CDR3 regions from genomic DNA. Genomic DNA extracted from each cell subset was distributed evenly over all wells of several immunoSEQ 96-well plates, and each plate served as one replicate. Each replicate PCR for sorted subsets received roughly 0.2 ug genomic DNA, equal to some 32,000 T cell genomes. Purified libraries were quantified with a Qubit 3.0 fluorometer, sized on a Bioanalyzer 2100, and re-quantified with the KAPA Library Quantification kit. Each immunoSEQ 96-well plate was sequenced on its own single-read 150-cycle Illumina NextSeq 550 flow cell. The paper's data handling went like this. Because the immunoSEQ output included only junctional sequences and no quality scores, the filtering could not be the same as the filtering used for full-length reads. To assign V/J genes and CDR3, sequences were annotated against IMGT germline references using PyIR, a Python wrapper for IgBLAST v1.9. Reads with weak V/J assignments (E-value above 1e-6), missing CDR3, stop codons, out-of-frame junctions, or ambiguous translated residues were removed. V3J clonotypes were defined by identical inferred V gene, J gene, and CDR3 amino acid sequence. Percentage overlap between repertoires was computed as shared unique clonotypes divided by the size of the smaller repertoire. RTK rarefaction, the Chao1 estimator, and Recon v2.1 estimates of unobserved clonotypes were used to assess repertoire richness. Generation probabilities were computed with OLGA for all TCRbeta clonotypes obtained by the gDNA method from several donors. As stored in TCRdb, this immuneACCESS dataset retains in-frame rearrangements with V and J assigned. A fraction of the clones does not appear; measured against another copy, unresolved V genes explain less than half of the discrepancy, and the remainder lacks a known reason. V and J calls and clone size are copied from that table; D and trimming were computed from the DNA. This sample has millions of clones in its table, and roughly nine tenths of those were observed once. The ten largest clones represent roughly 0.14% of the sample.

Results the study describes overall, beyond this receptor: Rarefaction of sorted-subset datasets indicated incomplete sequencing despite the large sequencing depth. Pairwise subsampling indicated that sequencing depth was expected to affect the degree of clonotype sharing among donors. When a handful of donors were compared, the shared fraction of clonotypes was 5% to 6.5% for naive CD4, 3.5% to 4% for naive CD8, roughly 2.5% for memory CD4, and 0.35% to 0.4% for memory CD8. Sampling was restricted to blood, and TCR repertoires in tissues likely differ from the TCR repertoires found in blood. Larger estimated clonotype richness was generally found for naive subsets than for memory subsets. Because the study included only a small number of donors, the genetic and exposure-history diversity represented was limited. Higher generation probabilities were observed for clonotypes shared by all four sorted-subset donors than for non-shared clonotypes.

Healthy HIV-negative adults with no recently reported acute infections or vaccinations were included as donors. Every donor was a Caucasian adult living in Nashville, Tennessee, USA. CD4+ T cells were enriched by magnetic negative selection, after which naive cells were positively selected on CD45RA and the negative fraction was taken as the memory subset. Blood was collected by leukapheresis, and PBMCs were isolated by Ficoll-Histopaque density gradient centrifugation and then cryopreserved in liquid nitrogen vapor phase. Purity and quantity of every magnetically sorted T cell population were checked by analytical flow cytometry. From each sorted fraction, genomic DNA was isolated and quantified by UV absorbance on a Nanodrop 2000c. A note on this clone: Its antigen target is currently unknown. No qualities accompany the bases; no much larger clone lies one base away.

According to the germline V gene, CDR1 reads LGHNT and CDR2 reads FRNRAP. Inclusive of the bounding cysteine and phenylalanine, the CDR3 is 14 residues long. Only the CDR3 DNA is retained, 42 bases long and in frame from the first base. The junction shows trimming of 5 bases on V and 4 bases on J, and the gene matches do not reach 5 bases of it. The TCR originated in a man aged 18 to 30 in good health. The sequencing input was naive CD4+ T cells sorted from blood. The meaning of the sample's cell subset or site label: CD45RA+ positively selected. The chain couples TRBV12-5 to TRBJ2-7, and 10 junction bases match TRBD1. The bases are TGTGCTAGTGGTAGGGGACAGGGGTGGTACGAGCAGTACTTC. Its protein reads: CASGRGQGWYEQYF.